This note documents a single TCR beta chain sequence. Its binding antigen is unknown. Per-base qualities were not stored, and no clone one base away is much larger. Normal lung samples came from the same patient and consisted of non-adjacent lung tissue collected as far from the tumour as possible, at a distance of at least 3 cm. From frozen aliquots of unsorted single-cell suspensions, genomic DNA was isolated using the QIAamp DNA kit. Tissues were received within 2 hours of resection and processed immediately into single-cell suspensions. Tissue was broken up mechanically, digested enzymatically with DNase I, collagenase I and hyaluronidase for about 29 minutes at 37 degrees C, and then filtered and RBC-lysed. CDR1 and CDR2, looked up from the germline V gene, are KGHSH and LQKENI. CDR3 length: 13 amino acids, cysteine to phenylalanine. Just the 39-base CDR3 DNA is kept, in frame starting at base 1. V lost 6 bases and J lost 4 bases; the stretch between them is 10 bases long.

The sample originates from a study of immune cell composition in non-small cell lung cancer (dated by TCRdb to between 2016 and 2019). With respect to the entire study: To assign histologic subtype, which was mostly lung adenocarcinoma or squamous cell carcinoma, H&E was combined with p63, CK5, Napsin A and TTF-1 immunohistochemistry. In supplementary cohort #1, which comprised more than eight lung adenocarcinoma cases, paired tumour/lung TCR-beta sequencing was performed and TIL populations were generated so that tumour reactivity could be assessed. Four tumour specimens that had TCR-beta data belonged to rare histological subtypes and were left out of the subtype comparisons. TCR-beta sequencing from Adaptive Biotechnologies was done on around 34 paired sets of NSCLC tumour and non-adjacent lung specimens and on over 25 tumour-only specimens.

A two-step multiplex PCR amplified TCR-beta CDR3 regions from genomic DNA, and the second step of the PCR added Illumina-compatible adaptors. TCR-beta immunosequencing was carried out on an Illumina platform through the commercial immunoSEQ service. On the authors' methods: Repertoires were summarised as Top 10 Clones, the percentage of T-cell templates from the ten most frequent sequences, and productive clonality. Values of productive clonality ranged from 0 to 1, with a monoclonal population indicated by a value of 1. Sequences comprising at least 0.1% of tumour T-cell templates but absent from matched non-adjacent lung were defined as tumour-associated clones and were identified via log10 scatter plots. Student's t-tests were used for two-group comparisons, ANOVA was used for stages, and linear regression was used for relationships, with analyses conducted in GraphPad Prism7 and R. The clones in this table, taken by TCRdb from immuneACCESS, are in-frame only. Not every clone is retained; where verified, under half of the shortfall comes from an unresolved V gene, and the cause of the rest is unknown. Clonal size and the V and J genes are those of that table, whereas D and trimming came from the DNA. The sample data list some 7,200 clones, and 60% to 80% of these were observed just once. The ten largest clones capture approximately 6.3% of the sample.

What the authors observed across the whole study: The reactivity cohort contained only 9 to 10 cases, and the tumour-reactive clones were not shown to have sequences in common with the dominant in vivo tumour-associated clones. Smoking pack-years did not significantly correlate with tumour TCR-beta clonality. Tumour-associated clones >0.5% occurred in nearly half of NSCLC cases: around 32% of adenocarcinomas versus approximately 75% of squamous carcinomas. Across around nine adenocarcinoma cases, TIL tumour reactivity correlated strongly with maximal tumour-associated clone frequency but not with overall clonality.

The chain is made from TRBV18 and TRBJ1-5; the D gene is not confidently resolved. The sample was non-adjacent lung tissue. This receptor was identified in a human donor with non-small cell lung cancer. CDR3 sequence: CASSGLENQPQHF. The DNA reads TGTGCCAGCTCCGGTTTGGAGAATCAGCCCCAGCATTTT. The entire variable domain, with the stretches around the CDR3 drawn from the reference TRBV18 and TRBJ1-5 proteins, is NAGVMQNPRHLVRRRGQEARLRCSPMKGHSHVYWYRQLPEEGLKFMVYLQKENIIDESGMPKERFSAEFPKEGPSILRIQQVVRGDSAAYFCASSGLENQPQHFGDGTRLSIL.